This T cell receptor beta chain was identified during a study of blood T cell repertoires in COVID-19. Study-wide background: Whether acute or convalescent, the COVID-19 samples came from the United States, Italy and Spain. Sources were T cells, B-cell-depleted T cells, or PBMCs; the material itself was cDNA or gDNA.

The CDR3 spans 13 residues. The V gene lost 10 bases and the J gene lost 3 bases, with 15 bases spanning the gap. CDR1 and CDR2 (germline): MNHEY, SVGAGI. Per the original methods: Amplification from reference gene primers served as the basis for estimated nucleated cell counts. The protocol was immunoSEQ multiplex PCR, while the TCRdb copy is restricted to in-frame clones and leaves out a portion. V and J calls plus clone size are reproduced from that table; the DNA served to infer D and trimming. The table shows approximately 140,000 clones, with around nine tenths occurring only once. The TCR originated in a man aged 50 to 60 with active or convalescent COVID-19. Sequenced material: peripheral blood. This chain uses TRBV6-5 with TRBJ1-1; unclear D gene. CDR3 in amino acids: CATTEGLYTEAFF. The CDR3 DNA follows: TGTGCCACCACGGAGGGCCTCTACACTGAAGCTTTCTTT.